These 13 T cell receptor beta chains share one sample of origin, sequenced in a study of T cell changes during pregnancy in multiple sclerosis. Using immunoSEQ multiplex PCR, the repertoire was profiled, and TCRdb retains in-frame clones only, with some absent. The profile shows over 80,000 clones, just over 90% of them singletons. The sample was peripheral blood, taken in the second trimester of pregnancy. The origin of the receptors is a female donor in good health, enrolled as a control in a pregnancy study.

The genes are TRBV5-4 and TRBJ1-1; D unclear. This CDR3 comprises 16 residues. Germline-derived CDR1 and CDR2 are SGHNT and YYREEE (reference sequence). Trimming left V 0 bases short and J 0 bases short, with 12 bases between. DNA for the CDR3: TGTGCCAGCAGCTTGGGATGGACGGGGATGAACACTGAAGCTTTCTTT. It yields the protein CASSLGWTGMNTEAFF.

This clone was seen a handful of times. The chain is built from TRBV28 and TRBJ2-7, with 7 bases that match TRBD2. V lost 3 bases and J lost 1; bases outside the gene matches: 12. Germline CDR1 is MDHEN and CDR2 is SYDVKM. The CDR3 has 17 residues. The CDR3 reads CASSFHLGGLGSYEQYF. CDR3 nucleotides: TGTGCCAGCAGTTTTCATCTGGGAGGGTTGGGGTCCTACGAGCAGTACTTC. The full variable domain, in which reference TRBV28 and TRBJ2-7 provide the parts outside the CDR3, is DVKVTQSSRYLVKRTGEKVFLECVQDMDHENMFWYRQDPGLGLRLIYFSYDVKMKEKGDIPEGYSVSREKKERFSLILESASTNQTSMYLCASSFHLGGLGSYEQYFGPGTRLTVT.

The chain couples TRBV5-6 to TRBJ2-2, with TRBD1 matching over 9 bases. Germline V gene sequence: CDR1 SGHDT, CDR2 YYEEEE. After removal of 5 bases from V and 4 bases from J, the junction contained 9 bases not matched to a gene. The CDR3 sequence is 16 residues long. CDR3 residues: CASSPGTGSVTGELFF. For the CDR3, the DNA is TGTGCCAGCAGTCCGGGGACAGGGTCAGTCACCGGGGAGCTGTTTTTT. Filled out from reference TRBV5-6 and TRBJ2-2, the complete variable domain reads DAGVTQSPTHLIKTRGQQVTLRCSPKSGHDTVSWYQQALGQGPQFIFQYYEEEERQRGNFPDRFSGHQFPNYSSELNVNALLLGDSALYLCASSPGTGSVTGELFFGEGSRLTVL.

This chain links TRBV5-4 with TRBJ2-3; TRBD2 aligns across 7 bases. Losses at the gene ends were 4 bases for V and 3 bases for J; bases not matched to a gene: 11. Germline values: CDR1 SGHNT, CDR2 YYREEE (reference sequence). This CDR3 is built from 16 residues. Here the CDR3 DNA reads TGTGCCAGCAGCCCGTCTAGCGGAGGACGGACAGATACGCAGTATTTT. It codes for CASSPSSGGRTDTQYF.

The rearrangement links TRBV19 to TRBJ1-6, with D unclear. The CDR3 spans 12 residues. Germline V gene sequence: CDR1 LNHDA, CDR2 SQIVND (reference sequence). The V end was cut by 5 bases, the J end by 11 bases, with 10 bases between. CDR3 DNA sequence: TGTGCCAGTAGTGCGGCAATGACACCCCTCCACTTT. Protein sequence: CASSAAMTPLHF.

This rearrangement joins TRBV7-8 to TRBJ2-6, with D uncertain. V was cut by 5 bases and J by 3 bases, with 11 bases left in between. This CDR3 region has 15 residues. The V gene's germline CDR1 is SGHVS and CDR2 FQNEAQ. The CDR3 DNA reads TGTGCCAGCAGCCGAAGACCGGGTGGGGCCAACGTCCTGACTTTC. The encoded protein is CASSRRPGGANVLTF.

The J gene is TRBJ2-2, the V gene TRBV5-1, with D uncertain. CDR3 length: 14 amino acids. Germline CDR1 and CDR2: SGHRS and YFSETQ. V was trimmed by 6 bases and J by 2 bases, leaving 11 bases between them. The CDR3 nucleotides are TGCGCCAGCACGATACGAGTTAACACCGGGGAGCTGTTTTTT. Translation gives CASTIRVNTGELFF.

The chain recombines TRBV6-6 with TRBJ1-2, with D possibly TRBD1 on 6 matching bases. CDR1 is MNHNY and CDR2 is SVGAGI in the germline V gene (reference sequence). Deletions cut 6 bases from V and 4 bases from J, with 18 bases between. The length of the CDR3 is 15 residues. The CDR3: CASSPDRHESYGYTF. The CDR3 region has the DNA TGTGCCAGCAGCCCCGACAGGCATGAATCCTATGGCTACACCTTC.

This chain links TRBV6-6 with TRBJ1-5; 7 bases are a match to TRBD1. The V gene end was trimmed by 2 bases and the J gene end by 7 bases; junction bases not matched to a gene: 8. Looked up from germline, CDR1 is MNHNY and CDR2 is SVGAGI (reference sequence). There are 15 residues in the CDR3. CDR3 sequence (DNA): TGTGCCAGCAGTTACGCGGAGAGGGGGCAGCAGCCCCAGCATTTT. This sequence encodes CASSYAERGQQPQHF.

This chain joins TRBV10-3 and TRBJ2-7; TRBD1 matches 9 bases. The CDR3 loop spans 16 amino acids. Trimming removed 5 bases from V and 4 bases from J; junction bases left unmatched: 12. Germline assignment: CDR1 ENHRY and CDR2 SYGVKD. In DNA form, the CDR3 reads TGTGCCATCAGTCTACGACCGGGACAGGGATATTACGAGCAGTACTTC. Amino acids: CAISLRPGQGYYEQYF.

Remarks on this clone: Relative to the germline gene, one junction end is altered; a read error may explain this. V and J are TRBV7-8 and TRBJ2-7; the match to TRBD1 covers 12 bases. The CDR3 is 13 residues long. Germline assignment: CDR1 SGHVS and CDR2 FQNEAQ. The CDR3 coding sequence is TGTGCCAGCAGCTCACAGGGACAGGGGGCCTCGGGCTTC. It codes for CASSSQGQGASGF. Looking up the rest from reference TRBV7-8 and TRBJ2-7 gives the full variable domain: GAGVSQSPRYKVAKRGQDVALRCDPISGHVSLFWYQQALGQGPEFLTYFQNEAQLDKSGLPSDRFFAERPEGSVSTLKIQRTQQEDSAVYLCASSSQGQGASGFGPGTRLTVT.

This chain uses TRBV2 with TRBJ1-2; D is ambiguous. Germline assignment: CDR1 SNHLY and CDR2 FYNNEI. V was pared by 7 bases and J by 9 bases, with 9 bases between. This CDR3 contains 10 residues. CDR3 in amino acids: CASKSKSYTF. CDR3 nucleotide sequence: TGTGCCAGCAAGAGCAAGAGCTACACCTTC.

The chain uses TRBV7-2 and TRBJ2-1, with D maybe TRBD2 (6 bases). Germline lookup yields CDR1 SGHTA and CDR2 FQGNSA. V was shortened by 5 bases and J by 4 bases, with 12 bases between the two germline ends. The CDR3 has 14 amino acids. The CDR3 coding sequence is TGTGCCAGCAGCGCGGCTAGCGCTTACAATGAGCAGTTCTTC. It codes for CASSAASAYNEQFF.